These T cell receptor beta chains were read from a single sample in a study of shared clonotypes between healthy human individuals. TCRdb keeps only in-frame clones here, not all; method: immunoSEQ multiplex PCR. The data hold roughly 2,500,000 clones, with more than 85% observed a single time. Sequenced input: naive CD4+ T cells from PBMCs. The receptors derive from a man aged 18 to 35 in good health. Some clones in this sample may be carry-over from other donors' samples. The conserved cysteine and the conserved F or W are not part of the CDR3 here.

j_gene: TRBJ1-2; v_gene: TRBV28; CDR3aa: ASGGQGAGGYT
j_gene: TRBJ2-7; v_gene: TRBV6-6; CDR3aa: ASSYSAGGSYEQY
j_gene: TRBJ2-7; v_gene: TRBV2; CDR3aa: ASTLAGEEQY
j_gene: TRBJ2-7; v_gene: TRBV5-1; CDR3aa: ASSLSGTINEQY
j_gene: TRBJ1-4; v_gene: TRBV10-3; CDR3aa: AIKGELGFEKLF
j_gene: TRBJ2-2; v_gene: TRBV18; CDR3aa: ASSRSSGTNTGELF
j_gene: TRBJ1-2; v_gene: TRBV6-1; CDR3aa: ASSSEDRGNYGYT
j_gene: TRBJ2-5; v_gene: TRBV27; CDR3aa: ASRRLLAGGTETQY
j_gene: TRBJ1-5; v_gene: TRBV5-6; CDR3aa: ASSLVGRGEYPQH
j_gene: TRBJ1-2; v_gene: TRBV6-4; CDR3aa: ASSRDSLWEGYT
j_gene: TRBJ2-3; v_gene: TRBV7-9; CDR3aa: ASSAIRDRATDTQY
j_gene: TRBJ1-1; v_gene: TRBV2; CDR3aa: ATSRQNTEAF
j_gene: TRBJ2-2; v_gene: TRBV7-3; CDR3aa: ASSRTGYTGELF
j_gene: TRBJ2-2; v_gene: TRBV7-8; CDR3aa: ASSLARTGPGVLF
j_gene: TRBJ2-3; v_gene: TRBV5-4; CDR3aa: ASSLGGGRTDTQY
j_gene: TRBJ2-1; v_gene: TRBV11-2; CDR3aa: ASSLRQGSYNEQF
j_gene: TRBJ2-5; v_gene: TRBV28; CDR3aa: ASSRGQETQY
j_gene: TRBJ1-1; v_gene: TRBV29-1; CDR3aa: SVVGQGAMGTEAF
j_gene: TRBJ2-2; v_gene: TRBV11-2; CDR3aa: ASSNSGRQTGELF
j_gene: TRBJ2-7; v_gene: TRBV5-4; CDR3aa: ASSLAGTSIHEQY
j_gene: TRBJ1-2; v_gene: TRBV7-8; CDR3aa: ASSLAGGASGDYGYT
j_gene: TRBJ2-3; v_gene: TRBV19; CDR3aa: ASSSATGGSSTDTQY
j_gene: TRBJ2-7; v_gene: TRBV10-3; CDR3aa: AISESSGLAGYEQY
j_gene: TRBJ1-1; v_gene: TRBV29-1; CDR3aa: SVTTHSDMNTEAF
j_gene: TRBJ2-6; v_gene: TRBV13; CDR3aa: ASSLVGAGANVLT
j_gene: TRBJ2-1; v_gene: TRBV10-3; CDR3aa: AISVLGGGTPNEQF
j_gene: TRBJ2-3; v_gene: TRBV2; CDR3aa: ASKAAGYTDTQY
j_gene: TRBJ2-7; v_gene: TRBV5-1; CDR3aa: ASSHGTATYEQY
j_gene: TRBJ1-2; v_gene: TRBV29-1; CDR3aa: SVESGGYT
j_gene: TRBJ2-2; v_gene: TRBV6-4; CDR3aa: ASSDPTASTGELF
j_gene: TRBJ1-6; v_gene: TRBV7-2; CDR3aa: ASSLGGTTYNSPLH
j_gene: TRBJ2-2; v_gene: TRBV28; CDR3aa: ASSFNGRGPGELF
j_gene: TRBJ2-5; v_gene: TRBV18; CDR3aa: ASSPLAGGLETQY
j_gene: TRBJ2-6; v_gene: TRBV5-4; CDR3aa: ASSLLTGGKGGANVLT
j_gene: TRBJ2-2; v_gene: TRBV9; CDR3aa: ASSLDSLAGELF
j_gene: TRBJ1-5; v_gene: TRBV28; CDR3aa: ASSLGPNSLNQPQH
j_gene: TRBJ2-7; v_gene: TRBV15; CDR3aa: ATSSGSSGFYEQY